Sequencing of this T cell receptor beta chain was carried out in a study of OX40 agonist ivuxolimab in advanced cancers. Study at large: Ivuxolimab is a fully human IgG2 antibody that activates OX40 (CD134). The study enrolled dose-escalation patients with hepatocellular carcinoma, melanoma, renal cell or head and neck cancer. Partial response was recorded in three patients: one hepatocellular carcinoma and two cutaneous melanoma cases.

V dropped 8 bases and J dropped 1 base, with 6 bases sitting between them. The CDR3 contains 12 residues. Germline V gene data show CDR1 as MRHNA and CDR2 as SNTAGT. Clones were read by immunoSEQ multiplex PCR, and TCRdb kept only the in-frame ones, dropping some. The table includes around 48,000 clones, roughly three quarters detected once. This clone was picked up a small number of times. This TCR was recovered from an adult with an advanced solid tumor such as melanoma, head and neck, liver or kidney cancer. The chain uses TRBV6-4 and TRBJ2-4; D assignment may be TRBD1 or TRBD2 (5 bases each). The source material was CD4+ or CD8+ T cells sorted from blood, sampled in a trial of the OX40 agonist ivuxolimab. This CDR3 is CASGTAKNIQYF. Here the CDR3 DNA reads TGTGCCAGCGGGACGGCCAAAAACATTCAGTACTTC.